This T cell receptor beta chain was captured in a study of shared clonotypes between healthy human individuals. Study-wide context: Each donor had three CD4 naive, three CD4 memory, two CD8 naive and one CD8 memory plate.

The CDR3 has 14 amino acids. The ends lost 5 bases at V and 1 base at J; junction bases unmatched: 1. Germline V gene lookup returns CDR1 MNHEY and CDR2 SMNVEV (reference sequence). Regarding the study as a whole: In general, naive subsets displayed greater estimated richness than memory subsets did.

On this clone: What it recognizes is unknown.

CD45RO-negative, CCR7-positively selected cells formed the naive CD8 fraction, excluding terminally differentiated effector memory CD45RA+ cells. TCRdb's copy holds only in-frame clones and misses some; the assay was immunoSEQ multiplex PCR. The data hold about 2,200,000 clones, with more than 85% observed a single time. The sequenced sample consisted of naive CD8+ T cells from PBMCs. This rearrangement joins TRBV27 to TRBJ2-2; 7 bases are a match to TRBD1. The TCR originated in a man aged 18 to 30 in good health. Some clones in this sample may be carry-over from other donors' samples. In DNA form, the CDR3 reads TGTGCCAGCAGTACAGGGGAGAACACCGGGGAGCTGTTTTTT. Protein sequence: CASSTGENTGELFF.